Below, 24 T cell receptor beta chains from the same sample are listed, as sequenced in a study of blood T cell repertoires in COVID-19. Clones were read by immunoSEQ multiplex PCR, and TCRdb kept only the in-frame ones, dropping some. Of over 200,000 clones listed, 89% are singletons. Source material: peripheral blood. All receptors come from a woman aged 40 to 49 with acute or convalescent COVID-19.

CDR3 nucleotide sequence: TGTGCCAGCAGCCCCGACAGGGGCCTCGAGAACACCGGGGAGCTGTTTTTT. Translating it yields CASSPDRGLENTGELFF. The chain is built from TRBV13 and TRBJ2-2; 8 nucleotides align to TRBD1. CDR1 and CDR2 (germline): PRHDT, FYEKMQ (reference sequence). With 5 bases clipped from V and 1 base from J, the junction kept 9 bases outside the gene matches. The CDR3 has 17 residues.

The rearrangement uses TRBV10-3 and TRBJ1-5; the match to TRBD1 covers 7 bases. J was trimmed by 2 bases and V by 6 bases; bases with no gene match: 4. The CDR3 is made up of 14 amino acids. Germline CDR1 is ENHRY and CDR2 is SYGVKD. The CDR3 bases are TGTGCCATCAGGCCCGGGACAGGCAATCAGCCCCAGCATTTT. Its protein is CAIRPGTGNQPQHF.

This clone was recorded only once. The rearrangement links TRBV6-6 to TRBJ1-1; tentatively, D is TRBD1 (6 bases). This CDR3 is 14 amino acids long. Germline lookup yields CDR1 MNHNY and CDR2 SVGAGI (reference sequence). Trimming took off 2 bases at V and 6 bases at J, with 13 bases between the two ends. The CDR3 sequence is CASSYLGRGAEAFF. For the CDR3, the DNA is TGTGCCAGCAGTTACCTCGGGAGGGGGGCTGAAGCTTTCTTT.

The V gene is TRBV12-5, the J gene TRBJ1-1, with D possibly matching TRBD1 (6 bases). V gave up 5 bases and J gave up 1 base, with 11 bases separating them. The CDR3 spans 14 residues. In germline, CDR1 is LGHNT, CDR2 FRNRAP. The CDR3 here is CASGDRWGNTEAFF. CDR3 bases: TGTGCTAGTGGTGACAGGTGGGGGAACACTGAAGCTTTCTTT.

CDR3 loop: CASRGPSLLPPNSPLHF. CDR3 bases: TGTGCCAGCAGGGGGCCATCTCTTTTGCCCCCAAATTCACCCCTCCACTTT. The J gene is TRBJ1-6, the V gene TRBV2, with D possibly TRBD1 on 5 matching bases. CDR3 length: 17 amino acids. Germline V gene lookup returns CDR1 SNHLY and CDR2 FYNNEI. The V end lost 6 bases, the J end lost 7 bases, and 22 bases lay between the germline ends.

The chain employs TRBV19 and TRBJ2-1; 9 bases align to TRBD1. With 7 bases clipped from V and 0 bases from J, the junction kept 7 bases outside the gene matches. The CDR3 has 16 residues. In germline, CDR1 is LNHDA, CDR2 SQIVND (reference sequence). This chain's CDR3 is CASTRDRVSSYNEQFF. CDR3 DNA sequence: TGTGCCAGTACCCGGGACAGGGTGAGCTCCTACAATGAGCAGTTCTTC.

For the CDR3, the DNA is TGTGCCATCAGTCCCGGGACAGGGTTCGGGGGAGGAAACACCATATATTTT. Protein sequence: CAISPGTGFGGGNTIYF. The rearrangement uses TRBV10-3 and TRBJ1-3; TRBD1 matches 9 bases. The CDR3 sequence is 17 residues long. V shed 5 bases, J shed 4 bases, and the junction held 12 bases outside the gene matches. Germline CDR1 reads ENHRY; CDR2 reads SYGVKD.

CDR3 DNA: TGTGCCACCAGTTGGGGGGGGGACGAGCAGTACGTC. Its translation: CATSWGGDEQYV. This chain uses TRBV24-1 with TRBJ2-7; TRBD2 agrees at 7 bases. In germline, CDR1 is KGHDR, CDR2 SFDVKD. Trimming cost V 6 bases and J 5 bases; bases outside gene matches: 3. This CDR3 contains 12 residues.

The CDR3 DNA sequence: TGTGCCAGCAGTTATAAAAGTAGTAGTACTGAAGCTTTCTTT. Translation: CASSYKSSSTEAFF. This chain joins TRBV6-5 and TRBJ1-1; D is unresolved. Trimming took 3 bases from V and 5 from J, leaving 13 bases between them. Germline assignment: CDR1 MNHEY and CDR2 SVGAGI. The CDR3 sequence is 14 residues long.

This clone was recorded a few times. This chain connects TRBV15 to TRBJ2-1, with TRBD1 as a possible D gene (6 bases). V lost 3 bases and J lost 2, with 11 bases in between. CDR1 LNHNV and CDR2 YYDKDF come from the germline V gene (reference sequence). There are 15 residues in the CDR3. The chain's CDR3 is CATSSLTGPYNEQFF. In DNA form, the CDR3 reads TGTGCCACCAGCAGCCTCACAGGGCCCTACAATGAGCAGTTCTTC.

The CDR3 reads CASRRGFSYGYTF. CDR3 coding DNA: TGTGCCAGCAGAAGGGGTTTTTCTTATGGCTACACCTTC. V and J are TRBV27 and TRBJ1-2, with a weak D call TRBD1 (5 bases). The length of the CDR3 is 13 residues. Germline CDR1 is MNHEY and CDR2 is SMNVEV (reference sequence). V was cut by 6 bases and J by 5 bases, with 13 bases left in between.

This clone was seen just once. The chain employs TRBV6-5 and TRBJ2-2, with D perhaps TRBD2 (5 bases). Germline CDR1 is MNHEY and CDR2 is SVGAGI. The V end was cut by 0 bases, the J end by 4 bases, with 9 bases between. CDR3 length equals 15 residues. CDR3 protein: CASSYSQAGTGELFF. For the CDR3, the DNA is TGTGCCAGCAGTTACTCTCAGGCGGGCACCGGGGAGCTGTTTTTT.

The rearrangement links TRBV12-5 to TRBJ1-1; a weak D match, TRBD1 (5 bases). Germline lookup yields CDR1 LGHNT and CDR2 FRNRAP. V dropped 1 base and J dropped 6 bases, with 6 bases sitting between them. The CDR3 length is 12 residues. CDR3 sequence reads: CASGLGTSEAFF. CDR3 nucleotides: TGTGCTAGTGGTTTGGGGACATCTGAAGCTTTCTTT.

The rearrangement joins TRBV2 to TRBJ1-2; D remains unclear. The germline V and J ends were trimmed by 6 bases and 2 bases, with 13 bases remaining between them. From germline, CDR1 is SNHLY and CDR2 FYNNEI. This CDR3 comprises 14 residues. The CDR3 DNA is TGTGCCAGCAGGGCCCTGGGCCGAAACTATGGCTACACCTTC. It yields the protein CASRALGRNYGYTF.

This chain's CDR3 is CASSDRQGGYGYTF. CDR3 DNA: TGCGCCAGCAGTGATAGACAGGGTGGCTATGGCTACACCTTC. The chain is built from TRBV10-2 and TRBJ1-2; TRBD1 aligns across 7 bases. The junction had 5 bases not matched to a gene; V was cut back by 3 bases and J by 4 bases. The germline CDR1 and CDR2 sequences are WSHSY and SAAADI. CDR3 length: 14 amino acids.

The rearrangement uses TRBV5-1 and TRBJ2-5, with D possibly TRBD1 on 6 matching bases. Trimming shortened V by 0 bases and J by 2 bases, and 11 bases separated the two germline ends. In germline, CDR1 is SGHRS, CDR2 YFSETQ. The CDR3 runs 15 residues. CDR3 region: CASSLVGAMQETQYF. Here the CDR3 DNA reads TGCGCCAGCAGCTTGGTGGGGGCGATGCAAGAGACCCAGTACTTC.

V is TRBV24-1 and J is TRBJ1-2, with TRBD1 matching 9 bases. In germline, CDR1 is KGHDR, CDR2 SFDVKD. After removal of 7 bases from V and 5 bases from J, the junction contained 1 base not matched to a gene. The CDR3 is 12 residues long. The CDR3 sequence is CATSGTGYGYTF. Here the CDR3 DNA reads TGTGCCACCAGCGGGACAGGGTATGGCTACACCTTC.

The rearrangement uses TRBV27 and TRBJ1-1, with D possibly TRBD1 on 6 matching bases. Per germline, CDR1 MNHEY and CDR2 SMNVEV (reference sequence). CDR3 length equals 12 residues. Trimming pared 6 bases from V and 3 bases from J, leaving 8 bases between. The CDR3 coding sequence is TGTGCCAGCAGAGGGGGATACACTGAAGCTTTCTTT. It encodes CASRGGYTEAFF.

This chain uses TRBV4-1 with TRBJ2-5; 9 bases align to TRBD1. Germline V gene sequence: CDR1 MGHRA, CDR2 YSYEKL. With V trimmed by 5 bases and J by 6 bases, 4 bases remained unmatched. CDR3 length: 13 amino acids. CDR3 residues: CASSGTGTQTQYF. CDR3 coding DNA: TGCGCCAGCAGCGGGACAGGGACTCAGACCCAGTACTTC.

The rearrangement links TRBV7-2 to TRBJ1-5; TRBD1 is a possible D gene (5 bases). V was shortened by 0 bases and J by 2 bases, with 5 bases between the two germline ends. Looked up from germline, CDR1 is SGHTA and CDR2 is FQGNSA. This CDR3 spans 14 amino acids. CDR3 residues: CASSLAGGNQPQHF. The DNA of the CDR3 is TGTGCCAGCAGCTTAGCAGGGGGCAATCAGCCCCAGCATTTT.

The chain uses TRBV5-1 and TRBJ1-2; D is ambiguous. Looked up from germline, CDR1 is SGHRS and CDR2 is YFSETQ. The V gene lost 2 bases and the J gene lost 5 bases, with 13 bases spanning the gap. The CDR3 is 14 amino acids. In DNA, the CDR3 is TGCGCCAGCAGCTTAAGTCCCAGTCGTTATGGCTACACCTTC. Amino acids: CASSLSPSRYGYTF. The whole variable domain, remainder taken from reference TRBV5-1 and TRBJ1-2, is KAGVTQTPRYLIKTRGQQVTLSCSPISGHRSVSWYQQTPGQGLQFLFEYFSETQRNKGNFPGRFSGRQFSNSRSEMNVSTLELGDSALYLCASSLSPSRYGYTFGSGTRLTVV.

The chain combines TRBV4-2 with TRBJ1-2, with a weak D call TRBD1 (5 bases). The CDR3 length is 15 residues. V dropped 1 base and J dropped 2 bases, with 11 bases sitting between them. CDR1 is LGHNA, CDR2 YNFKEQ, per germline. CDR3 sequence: CASSQGGEGNYGYTF. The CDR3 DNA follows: TGTGCCAGCAGCCAAGGGGGGGAGGGGAACTATGGCTACACCTTC.

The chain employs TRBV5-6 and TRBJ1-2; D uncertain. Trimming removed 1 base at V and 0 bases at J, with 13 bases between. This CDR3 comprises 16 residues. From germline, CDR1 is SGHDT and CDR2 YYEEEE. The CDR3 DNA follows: TGTGCCAGCAGCTTGCCTGCGGATCTCGCTAACTATGGCTACACCTTC. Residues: CASSLPADLANYGYTF.

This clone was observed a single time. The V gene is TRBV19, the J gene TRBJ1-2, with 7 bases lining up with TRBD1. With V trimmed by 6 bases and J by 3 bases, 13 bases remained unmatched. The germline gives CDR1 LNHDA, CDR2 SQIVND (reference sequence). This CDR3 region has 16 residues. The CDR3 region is CASSSKSQGMYYGYTF. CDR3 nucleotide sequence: TGTGCCAGTAGCTCCAAATCACAGGGGATGTACTATGGCTACACCTTC.